This TCR beta chain was captured in a study of cytomegalovirus exposure and HLA in healthy donors. Overall study: Prior work identified some 120 million unique TCR beta sequences in about 179 million T cells. Findings of the study overall: The study reported that TCR beta sequences accurately predicted HLA-A and HLA-B alleles in most subjects. Under in vitro conditions, three CMV-associated chains were confirmed as specific for CMV antigens. V- and J-gene trimming of TCR beta was linked (in a later analysis) to a missense DCLRE1C variant.

The CDR3 is made up of 13 amino acids. The germline gives CDR1 MNHNS, CDR2 SASEGT. The germline V and J ends were trimmed by 7 bases and 1 base, with 10 bases remaining between them. This clone was counted between two and nine times. Its antigen is not known. The PCR was carried out with 60 Vbeta primers and 13 Jbeta primers. Clones were sequenced by immunoSEQ multiplex PCR, and TCRdb holds only the in-frame ones, with some missing. The repertoire holds more than 110,000 clones, almost 80% seen once, with more than 0.85% in the top ten. Sequenced: PBMCs. The sequence derives from a man between 18 and 35 years old in good health and CMV-seronegative. The chain links TRBV6-1 to TRBJ1-1, with D possibly TRBD1 on 5 matching bases. The CDR3 DNA follows: TGTGCCAGCACCCTGACAGAGAACACTGAAGCTTTCTTT. This sequence encodes CASTLTENTEAFF.